This T cell receptor beta chain was retrieved from a study of Graves' ophthalmopathy and Graves' hyperthyroidism. The study, taken as a whole, reports: Between ophthalmopathy and stable hyperthyroidism, a 13-signature model drew a separation with roughly 88% sensitivity and approximately 79% specificity.

Amplification targeted the TCR beta CDR3 regions, with RNA transcripts as the source material. HTBI primers primed a first-round RT-PCR, and a second-round multiplex PCR followed. MiXCR, applied by TCRdb to the multiplex PCR reads, yields one record per CDR3 protein. There are 340,000 or so distinct CDR3 sequences in the sample; 17% occur only once, and 12% lies in the top ten. There are many counts of this clonotype. The antigen remains unidentified. Excluded: other autoimmune disease, uncontrolled infection, pregnancy or lactation. The TCR originated in an adult man with Graves' ophthalmopathy. Sequencing used peripheral blood.

In DNA, the CDR3 is TGTGCCAGCAGCTCCCGACCCCCCGAGACCCAGTACTTC. This encodes CASSSRPPETQYF. The chain is built from TRBV27 and TRBJ2-5; D unresolved. The V end was cut by 6 bases, the J end by 5 bases, with 13 bases between. The CDR3 contains 13 residues. The germline V gene has CDR1 MNHEY and CDR2 SMNVEV (reference sequence).